The sequence of this TCR beta chain was determined in a study of blood T cell repertoires in COVID-19. Study-wide background: The cDNA or gDNA used as material had been derived from T cells, B-cell-depleted T cells, or PBMCs.

Authors' data handling: Reference gene primer amplification gave estimated nucleated cell counts. The method was immunoSEQ multiplex PCR; TCRdb's version includes in-frame clones alone and lacks a portion of them. D and trimming come from the DNA, and the V and J calls and clone size come from that table. The table shows hundreds of thousands of clones, with over 75% occurring only once. CDR3 size: 15 residues. Sequenced input: peripheral blood. This sequence joins TRBV21-1 and TRBJ1-5; the D call of TRBD1 is as the table states it, not checked on the DNA. TRBV21-1 counts as a pseudogene. The TCR was taken from a man aged 45-65 years with acute or convalescent COVID-19. CDR3 DNA sequence: TGTGCCATCAAATCTACAGGGGGGGTGCATCAGCCCCAGCATTTT. Amino acid sequence: CAIKSTGGVHQPQHF.